In its sample, the clone carrying this TCR beta chain was seen many times. Its antigen remains unknown. With 5 bases removed from V and 0 bases from J, the gap between germline ends came to 13 bases. The CDR3 sequence is 16 residues long. The germline CDR1 and CDR2 sequences are MDHEN and SYDVKM. This entry comes from a study of CD8 T cells in ankylosing spondylitis. MiXCR was run by TCRdb on the 5' RACE reads, yielding one entry per CDR3 protein. The sample lists 750,000 to 850,000 distinct CDR3 sequences, 10% to 15% occurring once. Study-wide findings and caveats: A motif in TCR beta, a set of eight highly homologous variants, appeared characteristic of ankylosing spondylitis blood.

The sequenced sample was blood, either unsorted or a sorted T cell fraction (not recorded which). The source is a male donor with ankylosing spondylitis. V gene TRBV28 combines with J gene TRBJ1-4; D is possibly TRBD1 (6 bases). The CDR3 sequence: CASSPRGPATNEKLFF. The CDR3 DNA is TGTGCCAGCAGTCCCAGGGGTCCGGCAACTAATGAAAAACTGTTTTTT.